The sequence of this T cell receptor (beta chain) was determined in a study of blood T cell repertoires in COVID-19. As originally analysed: Estimates of nucleated cell counts were drawn from the amplification of reference gene primers. Generated by immunoSEQ multiplex PCR, the TCRdb table keeps only in-frame clones and is missing some. The V and J calls and clone size are taken from that table; D and trimming were inferred from the DNA. The profile shows 150,000 to 180,000 clones, roughly 83% of them singletons. The V end lost 5 bases, the J end lost 4 bases, and 14 bases lay between the germline ends. The length of the CDR3 is 14 residues. The germline V gene encodes CDR1 MNHEY and CDR2 SVGEGT.

This TCR came from a woman in her fifties or sixties with COVID-19, enrolled during active disease. Sequenced: peripheral blood. The genes are TRBV6-2 or TRBV6-3 and TRBJ2-5; possibly TRBD2 for D (5 bases). The CDR3 DNA reads TGTGCCAGCAGTCACGGTGTAGAGGGAGAGACCCAGTACTTC. The encoded protein is CASSHGVEGETQYF.